This T cell receptor (beta chain) is drawn from a study of blood T cell repertoires in COVID-19. Looking at the study overall: The origin of the acute and convalescent COVID-19 samples was the United States, Italy and Spain.

Libraries were prepared by immunoSEQ multiplex PCR; TCRdb keeps only in-frame clonotypes and omits some of them. Of about 280,000 clones listed, 75% to 90% are singletons. Two consecutive negative NP/OP PCR tests, clearance, or resolved symptoms defined Cohort 3 recovery. CDR1 KGHSH and CDR2 LQKENI come from the germline V gene. The CDR3 extends over 13 amino acids. V was trimmed by 3 bases and J by 4 bases, leaving 6 bases between them. This clonotype was obtained from a woman between 50 and 59 years old who had recovered from COVID-19. Sequences were obtained from PBMCs or T cells enriched from blood (not recorded which). The V call is TRBV18, the J call TRBJ2-2, with unresolved D. CDR3 region: CASSPPGTGELFF. In DNA form, the CDR3 reads TGTGCCAGCTCACCCCCGGGCACCGGGGAGCTGTTTTTT.